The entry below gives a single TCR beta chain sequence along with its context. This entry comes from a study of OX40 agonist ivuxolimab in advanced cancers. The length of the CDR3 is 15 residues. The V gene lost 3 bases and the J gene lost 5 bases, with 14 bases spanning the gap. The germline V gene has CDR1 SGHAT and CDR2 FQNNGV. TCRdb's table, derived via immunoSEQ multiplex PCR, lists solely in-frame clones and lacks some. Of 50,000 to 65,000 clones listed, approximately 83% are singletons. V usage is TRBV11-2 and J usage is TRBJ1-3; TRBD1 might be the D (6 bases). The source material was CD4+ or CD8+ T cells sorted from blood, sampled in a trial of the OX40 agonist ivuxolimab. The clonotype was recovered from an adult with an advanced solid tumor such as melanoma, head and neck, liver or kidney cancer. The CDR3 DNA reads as TGTGCCAGCAGCTTTCGGCAGGGGTTGAGAAACACCATATATTTT. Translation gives CASSFRQGLRNTIYF.